There are a few counts of the clone carrying this TCR beta chain. As yet, its antigen is unknown. Other nucleotide sequences from this sample produce the same CDR3. This CDR3 has 11 residues. Trimming cost V 7 bases and J 3 bases, with 7 bases left between them. The germline gives CDR1 MDHEN, CDR2 SYDVKM. In replicate PCRs of sorted subsets, approximately 200 ng DNA, tens of thousands of T cell genomes, was used. Only in-frame clones appear in the TCRdb table, and some are missing; sequencing was by immunoSEQ multiplex PCR. The profile shows some 79,000 clones, about 61% of them singletons. The source of the sample is a study of shared clonotypes between healthy human individuals. The study, taken as a whole, reports: Rarefaction showed that sequencing of sorted subsets was incomplete (despite large depth). Sharing across four donors was highest in naive CD4 (approximately 5%) and lowest in memory CD8 (about 0.4%).

Sequenced: memory CD8+ T cells sorted from blood. The subset: CD45RO+ cells pooled with CCR7-negative TemRA cells. This TCR was sampled from a man in his thirties or forties in good health. The genes are TRBV28 and TRBJ2-7; no clear D. The CDR3 coding sequence is TGTGCCAGCACCTCATACTACGAGCAGTACTTC. It yields the protein CASTSYYEQYF.